The clone carrying this TCR beta chain is a singleton in its sample. The data were obtained in a study of OX40 agonist ivuxolimab in advanced cancers. Produced via immunoSEQ multiplex PCR; TCRdb's table is partial and in-frame only. Altogether tens of thousands of clones are present, roughly 88% being singletons, with the ten largest covering less than 0.35%. The origin of this receptor is an adult with an advanced solid tumor such as melanoma, head and neck, liver or kidney cancer. The sample here was CD4+ or CD8+ T cells sorted from blood, taken in a trial of the OX40 agonist ivuxolimab.

The CDR3 DNA is TGTGCCTGGGCGGGACAGGGAAATCAGCCCCAGCATTTT. Translating it yields CAWAGQGNQPQHF. V and J are TRBV30 and TRBJ1-5, with 9 bases that match TRBD1. CDR1 is GTSNPN, CDR2 SVGIG, per germline (reference sequence). The CDR3 runs to 13 residues. J was trimmed by 4 bases and V by 5 bases; bases with no gene match: 3.